This is a list of T cell receptor beta chains from one sample in a study of beta chain features in type 1 diabetes. Measured with immunoSEQ multiplex PCR; TCRdb has only the in-frame clones, and not every one. The sample includes approximately 300,000 clones, about 10% seen only once; the top ten take 0.015%. Sequencing was done on a sample of naive CD4+ T cells from blood. The receptor source for this set is a woman in her 30s in good health. CDR3s include the opening cysteine and the closing phenylalanine or tryptophan. D genes are given only for firm matches. Clone size is given for some rows only: seen once, a few or many times, or a class if the clone is expanded.

TRBV5-1,TRBJ2-1,-,16,-,CASSGTSGVSSNEQFF,TGCGCCAGCAGCGGAACCTCCGGGGTCAGTAGCAATGAGCAGTTCTTC
TRBV12-2,TRBJ2-2,few,21,-,CASRFRIYTTSGRAGVRELFF,TGTGCAAGTCGCTTCCGTATTTACACGACTAGCGGGAGAGCGGGCGTACGGGAGCTGTTTTTT
TRBV30,TRBJ2-2,few,13,-,CAWSLQGSGELFF,TGTGCCTGGAGTCTTCAGGGAAGCGGGGAGCTGTTTTTT
TRBV25-1,TRBJ2-3,few,16,TRBD2,CASSESLADSTDTQYF,TGTGCCAGCAGTGAATCCCTAGCGGATAGCACAGATACGCAGTATTTT
TRBV5-4,TRBJ2-3,-,12,-,CASSLSTDTQYF,TGTGCCAGCAGCCTAAGCACAGATACGCAGTATTTT
TRBV5-8,TRBJ1-3,-,13,-,CASSLDRGNTIYF,TGTGCCAGCAGCTTGGACAGGGGAAACACCATATATTTT
TRBV4-3,TRBJ2-3,-,20,TRBD2,CASSPQLLAGGMRSTDTQYF,TGCGCCAGCAGCCCCCAGTTACTAGCGGGAGGTATGAGAAGCACAGATACGCAGTATTTT
TRBV29-1,TRBJ2-7,few,14,-,CSGLYRELSYEQYF,TGCAGCGGTTTATACAGGGAACTCTCCTACGAGCAGTACTTC
TRBV27,TRBJ1-4,few,13,TRBD1,CASSNNRGGKLFF,TGTGCCAGCAGTAATAACAGGGGAGGAAAACTGTTTTTT
TRBV9,TRBJ1-5,-,14,TRBD1,CASSSGQGAQPQHF,TGTGCCAGCAGTTCCGGACAGGGGGCCCAGCCCCAGCATTTT